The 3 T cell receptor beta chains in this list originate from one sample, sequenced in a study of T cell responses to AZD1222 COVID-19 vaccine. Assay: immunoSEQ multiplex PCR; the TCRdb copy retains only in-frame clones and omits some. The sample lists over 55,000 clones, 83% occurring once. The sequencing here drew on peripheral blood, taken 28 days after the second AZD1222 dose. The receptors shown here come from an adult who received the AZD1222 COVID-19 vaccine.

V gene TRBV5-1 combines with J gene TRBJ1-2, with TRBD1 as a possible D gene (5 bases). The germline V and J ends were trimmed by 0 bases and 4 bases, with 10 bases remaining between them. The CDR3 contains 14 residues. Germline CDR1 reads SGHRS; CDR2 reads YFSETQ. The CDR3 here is CASSLGQSSYGYTF. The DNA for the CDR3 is TGCGCCAGCAGCTTGGGACAGTCGAGCTATGGCTACACCTTC. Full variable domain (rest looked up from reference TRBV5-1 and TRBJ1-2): KAGVTQTPRYLIKTRGQQVTLSCSPISGHRSVSWYQQTPGQGLQFLFEYFSETQRNKGNFPGRFSGRQFSNSRSEMNVSTLELGDSALYLCASSLGQSSYGYTFGSGTRLTVV.

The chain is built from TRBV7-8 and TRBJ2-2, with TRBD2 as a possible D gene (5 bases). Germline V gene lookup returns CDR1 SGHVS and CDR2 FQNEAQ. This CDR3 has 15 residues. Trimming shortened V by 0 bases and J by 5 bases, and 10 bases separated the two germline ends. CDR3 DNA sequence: TGTGCCAGCAGCTTAGCGAGGCCGGGGACCGGGGAGCTGTTTTTT. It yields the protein CASSLARPGTGELFF.

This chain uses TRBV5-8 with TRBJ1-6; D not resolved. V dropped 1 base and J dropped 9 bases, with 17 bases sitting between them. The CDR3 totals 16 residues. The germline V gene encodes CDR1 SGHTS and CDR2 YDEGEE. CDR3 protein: CASSLMRAGRRSPLHF. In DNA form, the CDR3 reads TGTGCCAGCAGCTTGATGAGGGCCGGCCGACGTTCACCCCTCCACTTT.